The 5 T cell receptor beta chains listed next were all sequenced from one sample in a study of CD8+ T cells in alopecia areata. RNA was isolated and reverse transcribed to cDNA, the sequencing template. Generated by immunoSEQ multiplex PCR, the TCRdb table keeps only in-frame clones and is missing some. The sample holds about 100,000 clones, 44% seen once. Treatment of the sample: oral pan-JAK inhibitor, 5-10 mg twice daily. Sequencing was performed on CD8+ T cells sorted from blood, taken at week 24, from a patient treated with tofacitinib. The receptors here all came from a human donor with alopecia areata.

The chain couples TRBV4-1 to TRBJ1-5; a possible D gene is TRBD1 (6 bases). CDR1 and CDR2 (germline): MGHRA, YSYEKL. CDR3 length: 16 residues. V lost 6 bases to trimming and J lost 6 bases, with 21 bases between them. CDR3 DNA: TGCGCCAGCAGGCAATATCCCCGTGGGGGGGCTCAGCCCCAGCATTTT. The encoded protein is CASRQYPRGGAQPQHF.

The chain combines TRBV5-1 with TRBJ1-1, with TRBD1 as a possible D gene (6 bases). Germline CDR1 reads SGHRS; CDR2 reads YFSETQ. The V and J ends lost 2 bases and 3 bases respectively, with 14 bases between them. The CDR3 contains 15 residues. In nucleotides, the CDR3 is TGCGCCAGCAGCTTTACAGGGTACGGGGACACTGAAGCTTTCTTT. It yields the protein CASSFTGYGDTEAFF.

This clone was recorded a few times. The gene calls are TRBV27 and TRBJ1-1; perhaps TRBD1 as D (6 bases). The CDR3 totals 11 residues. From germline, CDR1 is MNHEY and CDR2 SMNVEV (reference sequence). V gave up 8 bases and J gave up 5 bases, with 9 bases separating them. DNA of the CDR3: TGTGCCAGCGAACAGGGTACTGAAGCTTTCTTT. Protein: CASEQGTEAFF.

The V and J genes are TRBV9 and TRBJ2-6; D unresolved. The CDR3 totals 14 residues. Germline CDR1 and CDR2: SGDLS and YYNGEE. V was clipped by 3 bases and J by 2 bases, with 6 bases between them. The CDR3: CASSGPTGANVLTF. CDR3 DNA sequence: TGTGCCAGCAGCGGACCGACTGGGGCCAACGTCCTGACTTTC.

The CDR3, as DNA: TGTGCCAGCAGTTCAAACACCGAGAACATTCAGTACTTC. Its translation is CASSSNTENIQYF. The chain uses TRBV6-6 and TRBJ2-4; D is undetermined. The CDR3 has 13 amino acids. V dropped 4 bases and J dropped 7 bases, with 11 bases sitting between them. Germline V gene data show CDR1 as MNHNY and CDR2 as SVGAGI (reference sequence).